A single sample is the source of the 9 T cell receptor beta chains below, sequenced in a study of breast tumors, draining lymph nodes, adjacent tissues. The lymph nodes were axillary draining lymph nodes from breast cancer patients. TCRdb used MiXCR to reprocess the multiplex PCR reads, holding one entry per CDR3 protein. The sample contains 65,000 to 80,000 distinct CDR3 sequences, 15% to 20% of which appear only once. The sequencing sample was made of axillary lymph node tissue. These receptors all stem from a female donor with breast cancer. Some clones in this sample may be carry-over from other donors' samples.

On this clonotype: This could be a read error, since a much larger clone is one nucleotide away. The V call is TRBV19, the J call TRBJ1-3, with 7 bases identical to TRBD1. The CDR3 is made up of 17 amino acids. The germline gives CDR1 LNHDA, CDR2 SQIVND (reference sequence). CDR3 loop: CASIGSRDSRSENTIYF. CDR3 coding DNA: TGTGCCAGTATCGGATCCAGGGACAGCAGATCTGAAAACACCATATATTTT.

This clonotype was seen repeatedly, ten times or more. The V and J genes are TRBV5-6 and TRBJ2-7, with D hard to call. The V gene's germline CDR1 is SGHDT and CDR2 YYEEEE. The V and J ends lost 0 bases and 7 bases respectively, with 5 bases between them. CDR3 length: 11 residues. The CDR3 DNA is TGTGCCAGCAGCTTGGGGCAGGAGCAGTACTTC. It codes for CASSLGQEQYF.

This clonotype was seen many times. The V gene is TRBV5-6, the J gene TRBJ1-5, with unresolved D. With 1 base removed from V and 6 bases from J, the gap between germline ends came to 8 bases. The CDR3 totals 13 residues. Germline-derived CDR1 and CDR2 are SGHDT and YYEEEE. The CDR3 protein is CASSLSPGQPQHF. The CDR3 DNA sequence: TGTGCCAGCAGCTTGTCCCCGGGTCAGCCCCAGCATTTT.

This clonotype showed up many times. The V gene is TRBV7-2, the J gene TRBJ2-5; D uncertain. This CDR3 has 13 residues. In germline, CDR1 is SGHTA, CDR2 FQGNSA. The V gene lost 1 base and the J gene lost 4 bases, with 7 bases spanning the gap. Written as DNA, the CDR3 is TGTGCCAGCAGCTTAGATAATCGAGAGACCCAGTACTTC. It codes for CASSLDNRETQYF.

With respect to this clonotype: This may stem from a read error, because a much larger clone lies one nucleotide away. The chain joins TRBV6-5 to TRBJ1-4, with D maybe TRBD1 (6 bases). V shed 2 bases and J shed 14 bases, with 21 bases lying between them. The germline gives CDR1 MNHEY, CDR2 SVGAGI. This CDR3 has 15 amino acids. The CDR3 sequence is CASSYTRGVSDELFF. For the CDR3, the DNA is TGTGCCAGCAGTTACACCAGGGGTGTTTCTGATGAGCTGTTTTTT.

This clonotype was detected ten times or more. V usage is TRBV4-2 and J usage is TRBJ2-7, with 7 bases matching TRBD2. The V and J ends lost 1 base and 0 bases, in that order; junction bases with no gene match: 9. Germline lookup yields CDR1 LGHNA and CDR2 YNFKEQ. There are 17 residues in the CDR3. This chain's CDR3 is CASSQGMGGGTSYEQYF. In nucleotides, the CDR3 is TGTGCCAGCAGCCAAGGGATGGGGGGGGGAACCTCCTACGAGCAGTACTTC.

This clonotype was seen at least ten times. The rearrangement uses TRBV14 and TRBJ1-6; D remains unclear. CDR1 and CDR2 from the germline V gene are SGHDN and FVKESK. V lost 4 bases to trimming and J lost 9 bases, with 16 bases between them. The CDR3 runs 15 residues. This CDR3 is CASSPRSGQGSPLHF. CDR3 in DNA: TGTGCCAGCAGCCCCCGGTCTGGCCAAGGTTCACCCCTCCACTTT.

This clonotype was observed a handful of times. The CDR3 coding sequence is TGTGCCAGCAGTTTAGGGTCCGCGCCGGACGAGCAGTACTTC. Translated: CASSLGSAPDEQYF. The chain has TRBV28 and TRBJ2-7; D is unresolved. The germline gives CDR1 MDHEN, CDR2 SYDVKM. Trimming took 2 bases from V and 5 from J, leaving 13 bases between them. This CDR3 contains 14 residues.

This clonotype has a count of ten or more. The chain has TRBV4-1 and TRBJ2-7, with D possibly matching TRBD2 (6 bases). There are 17 residues in the CDR3. Germline V gene sequence: CDR1 MGHRA, CDR2 YSYEKL. V lost 4 bases and J 6 bases, leaving 25 bases between the germline ends. CDR3 coding DNA: TGCGCCAGCAGCCCTCATGACCTTGGACTATCCGGGTTCGAGCAGTACTTC. Amino acid sequence: CASSPHDLGLSGFEQYF.